This entry features one T cell receptor beta chain sequence. Antigen: not known. These data come from a study of OX40 agonist ivuxolimab in advanced cancers. In the study overall: Patients achieving partial responses numbered three: one hepatocellular carcinoma case and two cutaneous melanoma cases.

The timepoints at which blood was sampled were baseline, cycle 4 day 1, and cycle 7 day 1. V shed 5 bases and J 4 bases; nucleotides not matched to a gene: 11. Germline values: CDR1 SNHLY, CDR2 FYNNEI. The CDR3 is made up of 15 amino acids. Study results and caveats: The mean number of expanded clones was higher in CD8+ T cells than in CD4+.

TCRdb keeps only in-frame clones here, not all; method: immunoSEQ multiplex PCR. The sample includes tens of thousands of clones, about 80% seen only once; the top ten take under 2%. The sample in question was CD4+ or CD8+ T cells sorted from blood, obtained in a trial of the OX40 agonist ivuxolimab. The chain links TRBV2 to TRBJ2-7; TRBD2 agrees at 7 bases. This TCR was sampled from an adult with an advanced solid tumor such as melanoma, head and neck, liver or kidney cancer. CDR3 sequence: CASSPVGGGNYEQYF. The CDR3 DNA reads as TGTGCCAGCAGTCCTGTGGGCGGGGGAAATTACGAGCAGTACTTC.